This TCR beta chain appears in the sequencing data of a study of OX40 agonist ivuxolimab in advanced cancers. Study-wide background: Age averaged around 60 years (range about 23 to 80), and roughly 82% were male.

Overall study results and limits: Patients with a partial response at 0.1-3.0 mg/kg had among the lowest clonal expansion.

Points on this clone: Its matching antigen is unknown.

This CDR3 is 15 amino acids long. The ends lost 3 bases at V and 0 bases at J; junction bases unmatched: 5. Germline CDR1 is SGHNT and CDR2 is YYREEE (reference sequence). Sequencing was performed with immunoSEQ multiplex PCR; in TCRdb, only in-frame clones are kept and a portion is missing. Among approximately 8,000 clones listed, 65% to 80% were seen once. The chain employs TRBV5-4 and TRBJ1-2; 7 bases agree with TRBD1. The source was CD4+ or CD8+ T cells sorted from blood, collected in a trial of the OX40 agonist ivuxolimab. This TCR derives from an adult with an advanced solid tumor such as melanoma, head and neck, liver or kidney cancer. The CDR3 nucleotides read TGTGCCAGCAGCTCGAGGGACAGCTCTAACTATGGCTACACCTTC. As protein: CASSSRDSSNYGYTF.